Sequencing of this TCR beta chain was carried out in a study of regulatory T cells in long-lasting Graves disease. This clonotype showed up many times. Germline V gene data show CDR1 as PRHDT and CDR2 as FYEKMQ (reference sequence). V shed 5 bases and J shed 5 bases, with 12 bases lying between them. The CDR3 has 14 residues. Arm-PCR of CDR3 regions and iRepertoire HTBI primers were used to build TCR beta libraries. TCRdb re-derived calls from the multiplex PCR reads in MiXCR, one entry per CDR3 protein. The table includes approximately 380,000 distinct CDR3 sequences, less than 25% detected once. Sample time point: persistent/refractory GD, antithyroid drugs over 5 years with positive TRAb. The TCR library was prepared using RNA isolated from PBMCs.

The rearrangement links TRBV13 to TRBJ1-4; TRBD1 is a possible D gene (6 bases). The sequencing here drew on peripheral blood mononuclear cells (PBMCs), taken when the disease was refractory, from a patient treated with antithyroid drugs. The TCR comes from a female donor with Graves disease. CDR3 sequence: CASSPRGMNEKLFF. The CDR3 bases are TGTGCCAGCAGCCCGAGGGGGATGAATGAAAAACTGTTTTTT.